The 22 T cell receptor beta chains given below trace back to one sample, sequenced in a study of T cell responses to AZD1222 COVID-19 vaccine. Measured with immunoSEQ multiplex PCR; TCRdb has only the in-frame clones, and not every one. Of roughly 110,000 clones in the sample, nearly 90% are singletons; the top ten hold around 4.5%. The sample was peripheral blood, taken 28 days after the second AZD1222 dose. These receptors all stem from an adult who received the AZD1222 COVID-19 vaccine.

V usage is TRBV19 and J usage is TRBJ2-3; 8 bases agree with TRBD2. The trim removed 5 bases at V and 1 base at J, leaving 8 bases unmatched. The germline CDR1 and CDR2 sequences are LNHDA and SQIVND (reference sequence). The CDR3 consists of 16 residues. CDR3 loop: CASSAGTSLGTDTQYF. DNA for the CDR3: TGTGCCAGTAGTGCAGGGACTAGTCTAGGCACAGATACGCAGTATTTT.

The V call is TRBV6-5, the J call TRBJ2-7, with D possibly being TRBD1 (6 bases). CDR3 length: 15 residues. CDR1 is MNHEY and CDR2 is SVGAGI in the germline V gene. Trimming cost V 4 bases and J 2 bases, with 15 bases left between them. The CDR3 nucleotides are TGTGCCAGCAGTTCCCGGAACAGGGCGACCTACGAGCAGTACTTC. Encoded protein: CASSSRNRATYEQYF.

This clone was observed once. This chain connects TRBV28 to TRBJ2-7, with TRBD1 as a possible D gene (6 bases). This CDR3 is built from 14 residues. The V gene's germline CDR1 is MDHEN and CDR2 SYDVKM. V was trimmed by 2 bases and J by 5 bases, leaving 13 bases between them. The CDR3 sequence is CASSLVQGSHEQYF. In DNA, the CDR3 is TGTGCCAGCAGTTTAGTGCAGGGGTCCCACGAGCAGTACTTC.

This chain joins TRBV2 and TRBJ2-3; D is possibly TRBD1 or TRBD2 (5 bases each). The V end lost 5 bases, the J end lost 1 base, and 13 bases lay between the germline ends. Germline values: CDR1 SNHLY, CDR2 FYNNEI. CDR3 length equals 15 residues. CDR3 region: CASSLGTEGTDTQYF. DNA for the CDR3: TGTGCCAGCAGTTTAGGGACGGAAGGCACAGATACGCAGTATTTT.

The CDR3 protein is CASSQGTGGLYEQYF. The CDR3 coding sequence is TGTGCCAGCAGCCAAGGGACAGGGGGCCTCTACGAGCAGTACTTC. The chain joins TRBV7-2 to TRBJ2-7; 12 nucleotides line up with TRBD1. Germline-derived CDR1 and CDR2 are SGHTA and FQGNSA. This CDR3 contains 15 residues. With 5 bases clipped from V and 3 bases from J, the junction kept 5 bases outside the gene matches.

Only a few counts were recorded for this clone. CDR3 amino acids: CAWRSGFTGELFF. The CDR3 nucleotides are TGTGCCTGGAGATCCGGGTTCACCGGGGAGCTGTTTTTT. This chain joins TRBV30 and TRBJ2-2, with D uncertain. Germline V gene lookup returns CDR1 GTSNPN and CDR2 SVGIG (reference sequence). CDR3 length: 13 residues. The V end lost 3 bases, the J end lost 4 bases, and 9 bases lay between the germline ends.

The chain's CDR3 is CASSLLAEFGVTEAFF. The CDR3 coding sequence is TGTGCCAGCAGCTTATTGGCCGAGTTTGGGGTCACTGAAGCTTTCTTT. The chain carries TRBV11-2 and TRBJ1-1, with D unresolved. V was pared by 2 bases and J by 4 bases, with 17 bases between. This CDR3 has 16 residues. Germline V gene sequence: CDR1 SGHAT, CDR2 FQNNGV.

The chain has TRBV24-1 and TRBJ2-5; a weak D match, TRBD1 (5 bases). With 0 bases removed from V and 3 bases from J, the gap between germline ends came to 7 bases. CDR1 and CDR2 (germline): KGHDR, SFDVKD. The CDR3 has 14 residues. CDR3 bases: TGTGCCACCAGTGATTTGACCAGGGAAGAGACCCAGTACTTC. It encodes CATSDLTREETQYF.

The CDR3 sequence is CASSLVGSSFDEQYF. CDR3 bases: TGCGCCAGCAGCTTGGTTGGCAGTTCTTTCGACGAGCAGTACTTC. This chain uses TRBV5-1 with TRBJ2-7; D call uncertain. The V and J ends lost 0 bases and 5 bases respectively, with 15 bases between them. This CDR3 is 15 amino acids long. CDR1 and CDR2 from the germline V gene are SGHRS and YFSETQ.

V gene TRBV23-1 combines with J gene TRBJ2-7; 7 bases align to TRBD1. TRBV23-1 is placed among ORFs of uncertain function. Trimming cost V 4 bases and J 3 bases; bases outside gene matches: 6. The CDR3 contains 14 residues. The CDR3 nucleotides read TGCGCCAGCAGTCCCCGGGACAGCCTCTACGAGCAGTACTTC. This encodes CASSPRDSLYEQYF.

The chain couples TRBV11-2 to TRBJ1-4; perhaps TRBD1 as D (5 bases). In germline, CDR1 is SGHAT, CDR2 FQNNGV. The CDR3 covers 14 residues. Trimming stripped 4 bases from V and 3 bases from J, with 9 bases between. The CDR3 is CASSSQGSNEKLFF. CDR3 nucleotide sequence: TGTGCCAGCAGCTCCCAGGGTTCTAATGAAAAACTGTTTTTT.

This chain links TRBV29-1 with TRBJ2-5, with 7 nucleotides matching TRBD1. The germline V gene encodes CDR1 SQVTM and CDR2 ANQGSEA. This CDR3 is 13 amino acids long. V lost 7 bases and J lost 0; bases outside the gene matches: 5. CDR3 loop: CSAPGTDQETQYF. CDR3 DNA: TGCAGCGCGCCCGGGACAGACCAAGAGACCCAGTACTTC.

CDR3 coding DNA: TGTGCCAGTAGTAATCCGGTTACCTACGAGCAGTACTTC. Its translation is CASSNPVTYEQYF. The rearrangement joins TRBV19 to TRBJ2-7; D not resolved. V was cut by 4 bases and J by 2 bases, with 9 bases left in between. The CDR3 is 13 amino acids. Germline values: CDR1 LNHDA, CDR2 SQIVND (reference sequence). Drawing the rest from reference TRBV19 and TRBJ2-7, the complete variable domain is DGGITQSPKYLFRKEGQNVTLSCEQNLNHDAMYWYRQDPGQGLRLIYYSQIVNDFQKGDIAEGYSVSREKKESFPLTVTSAQKNPTAFYLCASSNPVTYEQYFGPGTRLTVT.

J is TRBJ1-4 and V is TRBV7-9, with TRBD1 as a possible D gene (6 bases). CDR3 length equals 12 residues. V lost 5 bases to trimming and J lost 8 bases, with 9 bases between them. CDR1 and CDR2 (germline): SEHNR, FQNEAQ (reference sequence). The CDR3 region is CASSRDIEKLFF. In nucleotides, the CDR3 is TGTGCCAGCAGCCGGGACATCGAAAAACTGTTTTTT.

V is TRBV5-6 and J is TRBJ1-2; D uncertain. The CDR3 contains 16 residues. Trimming stripped 0 bases from V and 5 bases from J, with 17 bases between. CDR1 and CDR2 from the germline V gene are SGHDT and YYEEEE. The CDR3 protein is CASSLASLTVLYGYTF. CDR3 nucleotide sequence: TGTGCCAGCAGCTTGGCCTCTCTGACCGTACTATATGGCTACACCTTC.

This clone was observed a few times. The CDR3 here is CAWTPSPNQPQHF. The CDR3 region has the DNA TGTGCCTGGACCCCAAGCCCCAATCAGCCCCAGCATTTT. The chain uses TRBV30 and TRBJ1-5; D is unclear. There are 13 residues in the CDR3. Trimming removed 4 bases from V and 3 bases from J, with 10 bases in between. CDR1 and CDR2 (germline): GTSNPN, SVGIG (reference sequence).

J is TRBJ2-2 and V is TRBV4-3; D is possibly TRBD2 (5 bases). V lost 1 base and J lost 5, with 14 bases in between. CDR3 length equals 16 residues. The germline gives CDR1 LGHNA, CDR2 YSLEER. In nucleotides, the CDR3 is TGCGCCAGCAGCCAAGTATACTTCCGGAGGACCGGGGAGCTGTTTTTT. Translating gives CASSQVYFRRTGELFF.

The chain carries TRBV5-1 and TRBJ1-4; D unresolved. Germline loops: CDR1 SGHRS, CDR2 YFSETQ. This CDR3 region has 15 residues. The V gene lost 0 bases and the J gene lost 7 bases, with 13 bases spanning the gap. The DNA for the CDR3 is TGCGCCAGCAGCTTGGCCTCGGGTCCGGGTGAAAAACTGTTTTTT. As protein: CASSLASGPGEKLFF.

The chain joins TRBV7-2 to TRBJ1-1; maybe TRBD1 (6 bases). The V gene's germline CDR1 is SGHTA and CDR2 FQGNSA. The CDR3 contains 15 residues. V lost 2 bases and J 0 bases, leaving 10 bases between the germline ends. The CDR3 reads CASSLQGSMNTEAFF. In DNA, the CDR3 is TGTGCCAGCAGCTTACAGGGGTCCATGAACACTGAAGCTTTCTTT.

As DNA, the CDR3 is TGTGCCAGCAGCTCCTACGCAACTAATGAAAAACTGTTTTTT. It specifies CASSSYATNEKLFF. V gene TRBV11-1 combines with J gene TRBJ1-4; no definite D call. The CDR3 length is 14 residues. Germline loops: CDR1 SGHAT, CDR2 FQDESV (reference sequence). Trimming cost V 4 bases and J 0 bases, with 6 bases left between them.

V is TRBV28 and J is TRBJ2-5; 10 bases align to TRBD1. CDR1 and CDR2 (germline): MDHEN, SYDVKM. J gave up 9 bases and V 8 bases, and 6 bases lay outside the gene matches. The CDR3 is 12 residues long. The CDR3 loop reads CASGTGARAQYF. In nucleotides, the CDR3 is TGTGCCAGCGGGACAGGGGCGAGGGCCCAGTACTTC.

This clone occurred a few times. The chain links TRBV21-1 to TRBJ1-4; the listed D gene, TRBD1, was not tested against the DNA. TRBV21-1 is reported as a pseudogene. This CDR3 contains 17 residues. CDR3 bases: TGTGCCAGCAGCAAAGATGAGAGGACAGATCAGAATGAAAAACTGTTTTTT. The encoded protein is CASSKDERTDQNEKLFF.